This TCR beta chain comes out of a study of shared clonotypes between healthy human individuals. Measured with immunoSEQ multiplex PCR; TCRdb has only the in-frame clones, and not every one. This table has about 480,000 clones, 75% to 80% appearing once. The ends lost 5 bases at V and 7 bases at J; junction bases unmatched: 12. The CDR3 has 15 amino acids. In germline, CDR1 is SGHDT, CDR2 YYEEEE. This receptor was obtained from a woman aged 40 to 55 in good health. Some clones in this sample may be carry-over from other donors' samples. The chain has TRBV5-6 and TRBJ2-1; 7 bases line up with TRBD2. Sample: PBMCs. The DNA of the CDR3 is TGTGCCAGCAGGCTCGCGGGCGGGAGATGGAATGAGCAGTTCTTC. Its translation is CASRLAGGRWNEQFF. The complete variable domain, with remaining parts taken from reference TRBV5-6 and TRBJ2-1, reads DAGVTQSPTHLIKTRGQQVTLRCSPKSGHDTVSWYQQALGQGPQFIFQYYEEEERQRGNFPDRFSGHQFPNYSSELNVNALLLGDSALYLCASRLAGGRWNEQFFGPGTRLTVL.